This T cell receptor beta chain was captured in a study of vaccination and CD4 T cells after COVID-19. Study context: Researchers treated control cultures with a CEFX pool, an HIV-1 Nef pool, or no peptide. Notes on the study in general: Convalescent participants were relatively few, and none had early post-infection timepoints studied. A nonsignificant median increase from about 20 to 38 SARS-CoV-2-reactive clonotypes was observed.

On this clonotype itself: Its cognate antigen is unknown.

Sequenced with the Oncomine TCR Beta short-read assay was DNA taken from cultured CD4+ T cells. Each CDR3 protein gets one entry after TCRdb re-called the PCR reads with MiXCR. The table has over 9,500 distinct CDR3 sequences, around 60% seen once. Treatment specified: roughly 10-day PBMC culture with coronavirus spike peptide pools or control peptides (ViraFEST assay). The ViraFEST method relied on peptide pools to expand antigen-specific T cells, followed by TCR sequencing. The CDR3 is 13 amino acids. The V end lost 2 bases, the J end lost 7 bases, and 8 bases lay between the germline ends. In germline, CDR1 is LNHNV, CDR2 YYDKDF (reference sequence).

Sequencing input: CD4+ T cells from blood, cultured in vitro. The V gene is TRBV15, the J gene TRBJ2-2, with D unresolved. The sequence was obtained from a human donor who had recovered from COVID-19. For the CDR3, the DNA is TGTGCCACCAGCAGATATAAGAGCGGGGAGCTGTTTTTT. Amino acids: CATSRYKSGELFF.